Shown below are 18 T cell receptor beta chains from a single sample sequenced in a study of vaccination effects on CD4 cells after COVID-19. No cognate antigen is known for these TCRs. After expansion with viral peptide pools in the ViraFEST assay, antigen-specific CD4+ T cells were sequenced. Culture proceeded for 9 to 11 days, and CD4+ T cells were then isolated. A PCR test confirmed that the person had SARS-CoV-2 infection between March and December 2020. The repertoire was sequenced with immunoSEQ multiplex PCR; TCRdb's copy has only in-frame clones and lacks some. The data hold approximately 26,000 clones, with 65% to 80% observed a single time. The sample in question was CD4+ T cells from PBMCs cultured with HCoV-NL63 spike peptides, obtained before COVID-19 vaccination. The receptors derive from a human donor who had a prior SARS-CoV-2 infection.

This chain links TRBV5-1 with TRBJ1-2; TRBD1 is a possible D gene (5 bases). The V gene's germline CDR1 is SGHRS and CDR2 YFSETQ. The CDR3 runs to 13 residues. V shed 0 bases and J shed 7 bases, with 10 bases lying between them. DNA for the CDR3: TGCGCCAGCAGCTTGGGTCGGACATTTGGCTACACCTTC. Its translation is CASSLGRTFGYTF.

This chain connects TRBV6-5 to TRBJ1-4; D may be TRBD1 (5 bases). CDR3 size: 15 residues. Between the trimmed V and J ends, which lost 5 bases and 0 bases, there was a span of 10 bases. Germline V CDR1 and CDR2: MNHEY, SVGAGI. This CDR3 reads CASSRAGATNEKLFF. The CDR3 DNA reads as TGTGCCAGCAGTCGCGCGGGGGCAACTAATGAAAAACTGTTTTTT.

This chain connects TRBV12-5 to TRBJ1-2; D gene uncertain. CDR3 length: 14 residues. Germline CDR1 is LGHNT and CDR2 is FRNRAP. V was clipped by 4 bases and J by 1 base, with 10 bases between them. CDR3 bases: TGTGCTAGTGGTTCGTCGACAAGTAACTATGGCTACACCTTC. Protein sequence: CASGSSTSNYGYTF.

The chain is built from TRBV18 and TRBJ2-2; 11 positions agree with TRBD2. The J segment lost 1 base and the V segment lost 3 bases, leaving 4 bases of the junction unmatched. There are 17 residues in the CDR3. Germline V lookup: CDR1 KGHSH, CDR2 LQKENI. For the CDR3, the DNA is TGTGCCAGCTCACCCGGGACTAGCGGAAGGAACACCGGGGAGCTGTTTTTT. This codes for CASSPGTSGRNTGELFF.

The rearrangement joins TRBV6-6 to TRBJ1-6; D is undetermined. The germline V and J ends were trimmed by 6 bases and 16 bases, with 28 bases remaining between them. The CDR3 sequence is 16 residues long. Germline V gene lookup returns CDR1 MNHNY and CDR2 SVGAGI (reference sequence). Here the CDR3 DNA reads TGTGCCAGCAGCAGAGATGATCGGGTGAGAGGAAGAGATCTCCACTTT. As protein: CASSRDDRVRGRDLHF.

V gene TRBV5-6 combines with J gene TRBJ2-3, with D tentatively TRBD2 (6 bases). The CDR3 loop spans 16 amino acids. Trimming removed 2 bases from V and 1 base from J, with 14 bases in between. Germline loops: CDR1 SGHDT, CDR2 YYEEEE. In DNA, the CDR3 is TGTGCCAGCAGCTTTAAGACTAGTGGGGGCACAGATACGCAGTATTTT. This encodes CASSFKTSGGTDTQYF.

V usage is TRBV21-1 and J usage is TRBJ2-7; TRBD2 is the table's D call and was not checked against the DNA. TRBV21-1 constitutes a pseudogene. The CDR3 is made up of 17 amino acids. In nucleotides, the CDR3 is TGTGCCAGCAGCATGCAAGATGGCGGGAACAGCTCCTACGAGCAGTACTTC. It specifies CASSMQDGGNSSYEQYF.

The chain links TRBV7-9 to TRBJ2-7, with TRBD1 matching 8 bases. The germline V gene encodes CDR1 SEHNR and CDR2 FQNEAQ (reference sequence). This CDR3 is 15 amino acids long. Trimming took 1 base from V and 5 from J; bases not matched to a gene: 7. CDR3: CASSLGAGGINEQYF. In nucleotides, the CDR3 is TGTGCCAGCAGCTTAGGGGCAGGGGGCATAAACGAGCAGTACTTC.

This clone came up a few times. The CDR3 reads CASRPQGRTPLHF. Here the CDR3 DNA reads TGTGCCAGCAGACCTCAGGGGAGGACACCCCTCCACTTT. This chain links TRBV6-2 or TRBV6-3 with TRBJ1-6; tentatively, D is TRBD1 (6 bases). The CDR3 loop spans 13 amino acids. Germline lookup yields CDR1 MNHEY and CDR2 SVGEGT. Deletions cut 6 bases from V and 11 bases from J, with 14 bases between.

J is TRBJ1-4 and V is TRBV27; D is unresolved. The CDR3 runs to 17 residues. CDR1 MNHEY and CDR2 SMNVEV come from the germline V gene (reference sequence). V gave up 4 bases and J gave up 0 bases, with 15 bases separating them. In DNA, the CDR3 is TGTGCCAGCAGTTCCCCCGGTGCACCAGCAACTAATGAAAAACTGTTTTTT. It translates to CASSSPGAPATNEKLFF.

This clone occurred once. This chain links TRBV9 with TRBJ2-5; D is unresolved. Germline CDR1 SGDLS, CDR2 YYNGEE. The germline V and J ends were trimmed by 0 bases and 2 bases, with 5 bases remaining between them. The CDR3 has 13 residues. The CDR3: CASSVASQETQYF. In DNA form, the CDR3 reads TGTGCCAGCAGCGTAGCCAGTCAAGAGACCCAGTACTTC.

The gene calls are TRBV10-3 and TRBJ1-3, with D possibly TRBD1 on 5 matching bases. This CDR3 has 13 residues. The V gene's germline CDR1 is ENHRY and CDR2 SYGVKD. Trimming removed 11 bases from V and 0 bases from J, with 11 bases in between. The CDR3 nucleotides read TGTGCCTCAGGGAAGGACTCTGGAAACACCATATATTTT. It yields the protein CASGKDSGNTIYF.

The J gene is TRBJ2-3, the V gene TRBV4-3; 9 nucleotides align to TRBD2. The CDR3 is 17 amino acids. Germline values: CDR1 LGHNA, CDR2 YSLEER. Losses at the gene ends were 2 bases for V and 4 bases for J; bases not matched to a gene: 10. CDR3 region: CASSQYSGTSYPDTQYF. The DNA of the CDR3 is TGCGCCAGCAGCCAATATTCCGGGACTAGCTATCCAGATACGCAGTATTTT.

The chain has TRBV7-9 and TRBJ2-1; D might be TRBD2 (6 bases). The germline CDR1 and CDR2 sequences are SEHNR and FQNEAQ (reference sequence). Trimming removed 11 bases from V and 1 base from J, with 9 bases in between. The CDR3 has 12 residues. CDR3 DNA sequence: TGTGCCGCCGGGAGTTCCTACAATGAGCAGTTCTTC. Its translation is CAAGSSYNEQFF. Using reference TRBV7-9 and TRBJ2-1 for the parts outside the CDR3, the full variable domain is DTGVSQNPRHKITKRGQNVTFRCDPISEHNRLYWYRQTLGQGPEFLTYFQNEAQLEKSRLLSDRFSAERPKGSFSTLEIQRTEQGDSAMYLCAAGSSYNEQFFGPGTRLTVL.

V is TRBV7-3 and J is TRBJ2-2; D is unresolved. The ends were cut back, 2 bases at V and 5 bases at J, with 6 bases in the middle. The CDR3 totals 13 residues. Germline V gene lookup returns CDR1 SGHTA and CDR2 FQGTGA. The CDR3 is CASSLSVTGELFF. CDR3 sequence (DNA): TGTGCCAGCAGCTTATCAGTTACCGGGGAGCTGTTTTTT.

This chain connects TRBV2 to TRBJ2-7; TRBD2 aligns across 9 bases. Trimming took 2 bases from V and 6 from J; bases not matched to a gene: 8. The CDR3 is 15 amino acids. The germline gives CDR1 SNHLY, CDR2 FYNNEI. The CDR3 spells CASSEWPSGDFEQYF. The CDR3 DNA reads TGTGCCAGCAGTGAATGGCCTAGCGGGGACTTCGAGCAGTACTTC.

This clone was observed a handful of times. J is TRBJ2-3 and V is TRBV5-8; D not certain. The CDR3 contains 14 residues. Germline V CDR1 and CDR2: SGHTS, YDEGEE. V lost 4 bases, J lost 3 bases, and 12 bases lay in between. The CDR3 sequence is CASSGLRVTDTQYF. CDR3 sequence (DNA): TGTGCCAGCAGCGGGCTAAGGGTTACAGATACGCAGTATTTT.

V usage is TRBV27 and J usage is TRBJ1-5, with 7 bases identical to TRBD1. CDR3 size: 15 residues. Germline V gene data show CDR1 as MNHEY and CDR2 as SMNVEV (reference sequence). Losses at the gene ends were 3 bases for V and 5 bases for J; bases not matched to a gene: 7. CDR3 sequence (DNA): TGTGCCAGCAGTTTCTCTACAGGGGCTGATCAGCCCCAGCATTTT. Translated: CASSFSTGADQPQHF.